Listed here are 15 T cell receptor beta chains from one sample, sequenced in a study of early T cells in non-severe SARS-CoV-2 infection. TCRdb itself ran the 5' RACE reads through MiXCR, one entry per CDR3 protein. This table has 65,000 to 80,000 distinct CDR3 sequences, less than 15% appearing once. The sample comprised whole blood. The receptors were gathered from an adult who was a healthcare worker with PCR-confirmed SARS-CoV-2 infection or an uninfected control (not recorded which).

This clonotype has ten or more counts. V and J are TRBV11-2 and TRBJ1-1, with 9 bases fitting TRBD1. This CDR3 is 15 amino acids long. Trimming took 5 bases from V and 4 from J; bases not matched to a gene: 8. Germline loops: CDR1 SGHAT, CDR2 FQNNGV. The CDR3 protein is CASSQGTGYVTEAFF. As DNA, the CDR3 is TGTGCCAGCAGCCAAGGGACAGGGTATGTCACTGAAGCTTTCTTT.

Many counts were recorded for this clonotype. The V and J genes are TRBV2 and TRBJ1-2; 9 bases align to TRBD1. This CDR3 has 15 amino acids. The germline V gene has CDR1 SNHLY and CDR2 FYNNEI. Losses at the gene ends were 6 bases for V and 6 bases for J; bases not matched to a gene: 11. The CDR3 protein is CASRVNYRGLNGYTF. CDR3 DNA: TGTGCCAGCAGGGTAAACTACAGGGGGCTCAATGGCTACACCTTC.

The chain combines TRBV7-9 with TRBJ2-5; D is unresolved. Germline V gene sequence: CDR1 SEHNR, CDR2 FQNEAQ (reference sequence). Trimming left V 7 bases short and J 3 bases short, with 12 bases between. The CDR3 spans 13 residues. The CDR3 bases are TGTGCCAGCACAGTAGGGAAAGAAGAGACCCAGTACTTC. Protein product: CASTVGKEETQYF.

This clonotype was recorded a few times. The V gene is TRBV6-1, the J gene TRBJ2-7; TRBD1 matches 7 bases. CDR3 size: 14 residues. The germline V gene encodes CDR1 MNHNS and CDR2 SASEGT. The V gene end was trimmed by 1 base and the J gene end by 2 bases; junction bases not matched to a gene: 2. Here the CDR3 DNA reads TGTGCCAGCAGTGAAGGGGGGACAGCCTACGAGCAGTACTTC. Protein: CASSEGGTAYEQYF.

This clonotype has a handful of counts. Here the CDR3 DNA reads TGTGCCAGCAGCTTTAGCAGGGCTGACTATGGCTACACCTTC. This gives the protein CASSFSRADYGYTF. The gene calls are TRBV7-2 and TRBJ1-2, with D possibly matching TRBD1 (5 bases). The CDR3 consists of 14 residues. Germline CDR1 reads SGHTA; CDR2 reads FQGNSA. The V end lost 3 bases, the J end lost 3 bases, and 11 bases lay between the germline ends.

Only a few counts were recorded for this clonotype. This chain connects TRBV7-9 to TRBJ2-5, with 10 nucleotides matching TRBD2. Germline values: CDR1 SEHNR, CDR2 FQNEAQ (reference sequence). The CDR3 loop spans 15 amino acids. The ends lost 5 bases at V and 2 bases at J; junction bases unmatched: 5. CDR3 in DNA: TGTGCCAGCAGCACCCGGACTAGCGGACAAGAGACCCAGTACTTC. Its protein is CASSTRTSGQETQYF.

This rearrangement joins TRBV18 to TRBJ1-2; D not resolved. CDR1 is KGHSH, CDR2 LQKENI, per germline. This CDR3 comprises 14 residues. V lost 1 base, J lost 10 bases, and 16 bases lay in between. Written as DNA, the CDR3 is TGTGCCAGCTCACCACGGGCGCCCCGGAATATCTACACCTTC. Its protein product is CASSPRAPRNIYTF.

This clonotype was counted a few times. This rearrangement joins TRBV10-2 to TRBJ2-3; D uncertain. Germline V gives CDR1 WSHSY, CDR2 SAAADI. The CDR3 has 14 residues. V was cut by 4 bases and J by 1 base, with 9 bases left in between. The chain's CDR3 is CASSVARRTDTQYF. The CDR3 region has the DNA TGCGCCAGCAGTGTAGCCAGACGCACAGATACGCAGTATTTT.

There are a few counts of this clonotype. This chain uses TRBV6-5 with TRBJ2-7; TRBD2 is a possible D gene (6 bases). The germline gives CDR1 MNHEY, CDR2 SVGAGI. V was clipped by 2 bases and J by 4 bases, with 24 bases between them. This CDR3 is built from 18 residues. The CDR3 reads CASSYLDGGPKRSYEQYF. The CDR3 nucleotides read TGTGCCAGCAGTTACCTCGACGGGGGACCAAAACGGTCATACGAGCAGTACTTC.

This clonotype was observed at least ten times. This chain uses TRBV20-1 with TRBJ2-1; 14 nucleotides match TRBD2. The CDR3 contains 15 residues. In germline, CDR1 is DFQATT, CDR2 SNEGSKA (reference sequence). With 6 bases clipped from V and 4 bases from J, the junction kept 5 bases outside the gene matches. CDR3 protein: CSATSGRVRYNEQFF. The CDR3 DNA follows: TGCAGTGCGACTAGCGGGAGGGTTAGGTACAATGAGCAGTTCTTC.

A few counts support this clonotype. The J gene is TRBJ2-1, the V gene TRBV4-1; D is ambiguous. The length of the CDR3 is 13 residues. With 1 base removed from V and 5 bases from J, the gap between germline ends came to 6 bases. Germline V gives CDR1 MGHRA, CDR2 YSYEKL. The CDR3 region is CASSQAYNNEQFF. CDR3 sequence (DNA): TGCGCCAGCAGCCAAGCCTACAACAATGAGCAGTTCTTC.

The DNA for the CDR3 is TGTGCCAGCAGCTTGATCAGCGGGGGGGCCCACGAGCAGTACTTC. Residues: CASSLISGGAHEQYF. The chain employs TRBV5-5 and TRBJ2-7; 10 nucleotides line up with TRBD2. CDR1 is SGHKS and CDR2 is YYEKEE in the germline V gene (reference sequence). V was clipped by 1 base and J by 5 bases; unmatched bases: 6. CDR3 length: 15 amino acids.

The chain's CDR3 is CASSYTGEQETQYF. Written as DNA, the CDR3 is TGCGCCAGCAGCTATACAGGGGAACAAGAGACCCAGTACTTC. The chain carries TRBV4-1 and TRBJ2-5; TRBD1 aligns across 7 bases. CDR1 is MGHRA, CDR2 YSYEKL, per germline. The V gene end was trimmed by 5 bases and the J gene end by 2 bases; junction bases not matched to a gene: 5. CDR3 length equals 14 residues.

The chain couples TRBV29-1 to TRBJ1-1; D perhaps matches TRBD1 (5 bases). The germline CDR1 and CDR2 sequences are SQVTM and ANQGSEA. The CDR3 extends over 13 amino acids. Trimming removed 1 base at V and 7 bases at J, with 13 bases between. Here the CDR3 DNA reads TGCAGCGTTGAAGGTATCCGGGGGAGTGAAGCTTTCTTT. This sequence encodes CSVEGIRGSEAFF. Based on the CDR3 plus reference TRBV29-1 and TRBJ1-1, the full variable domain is SAVISQKPSRDICQRGTSLTIQCQVDSQVTMMFWYRQQPGQSLTLIATANQGSEATYESGFVIDKFPISRPNLTFSTLTVSNMSPEDSSIYLCSVEGIRGSEAFFGQGTRLTVV.

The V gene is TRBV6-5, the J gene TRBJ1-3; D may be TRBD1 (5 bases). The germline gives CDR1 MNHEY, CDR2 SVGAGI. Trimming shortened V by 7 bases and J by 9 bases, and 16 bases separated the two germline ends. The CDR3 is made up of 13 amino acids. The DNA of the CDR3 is TGTGCCAGCAAAGGGGACCCGGCCAGCACCATATATTTT. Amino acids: CASKGDPASTIYF.